Presented here are 32 T cell receptor beta chains from one specimen sequenced in a study of cytomegalovirus exposure and HLA in healthy donors. Primers included in the PCR were 60 Vbeta and 13 Jbeta primers. Sequenced by immunoSEQ multiplex PCR; TCRdb stores in-frame clones only, minus some. The sample lists about 130,000 clones, less than 80% occurring once. The sequencing input was PBMCs. Receptors were obtained from a man in his thirties or forties in good health and CMV-seronegative.

The rearrangement joins TRBV7-8 to TRBJ2-7, with TRBD2 identical over 9 bases. The CDR3 is made up of 15 amino acids. CDR1 is SGHVS, CDR2 FQNEAQ, per germline. Losses at the gene ends were 6 bases for V and 6 bases for J; bases not matched to a gene: 12. DNA of the CDR3: TGTGCCAGCAGTCCCTGGGCGGGGGGGATGGGCGAGCAGTACTTC. Translation: CASSPWAGGMGEQYF.

The gene calls are TRBV2 and TRBJ1-5, with a tentative D call TRBD1 (6 bases). The V end was cut by 5 bases, the J end by 10 bases, with 18 bases between. CDR3 length equals 14 residues. The V gene's germline CDR1 is SNHLY and CDR2 FYNNEI. The CDR3: CASSYTGQQPPQHF. CDR3 coding DNA: TGTGCCAGCAGTTACACCGGACAGCAACCCCCCCAGCATTTT.

This clone was seen just once. The rearrangement links TRBV9 to TRBJ1-2; 9 bases fit TRBD1. Germline-derived CDR1 and CDR2 are SGDLS and YYNGEE. The J segment lost 0 bases and the V segment lost 4 bases, leaving 4 bases of the junction unmatched. CDR3 size: 15 residues. DNA of the CDR3: TGTGCCAGCAGCAGAACAGGGGGCACTAACTATGGCTACACCTTC. Translated: CASSRTGGTNYGYTF.

This clone was seen a few times. This chain uses TRBV6-6 with TRBJ2-7; a possible D gene is TRBD1 (6 bases). The CDR3 consists of 14 residues. Trimming pared 0 bases from V and 3 bases from J, leaving 9 bases between. Germline CDR1 reads MNHNY; CDR2 reads SVGAGI (reference sequence). CDR3 sequence reads: CASSYSGQNYEQYF. CDR3 DNA: TGTGCCAGCAGTTACTCGGGACAAAACTACGAGCAGTACTTC.

The V and J genes are TRBV2 and TRBJ2-5, with D uncertain. Trimming pared 10 bases from V and 5 bases from J, leaving 11 bases between. The CDR3 is 11 amino acids. Germline loops: CDR1 SNHLY, CDR2 FYNNEI. This CDR3 is CATVKEETQYF. CDR3 coding DNA: TGTGCCACCGTAAAGGAGGAGACCCAGTACTTC.

This clone appeared once. The gene calls are TRBV6-1 and TRBJ1-6, with D possibly TRBD1 on 5 matching bases. V was clipped by 6 bases and J by 0 bases, with 9 bases between them. Germline values: CDR1 MNHNS, CDR2 SASEGT. This CDR3 is 15 amino acids long. This CDR3 is CASRTEDSYNSPLHF. The DNA of the CDR3 is TGTGCCAGCAGGACAGAAGACTCCTATAATTCACCCCTCCACTTT.

The genes are TRBV30 and TRBJ2-2, with 7 bases matching TRBD1. V was clipped by 3 bases and J by 4 bases; unmatched bases: 5. The CDR3 contains 14 residues. Germline-derived CDR1 and CDR2 are GTSNPN and SVGIG (reference sequence). CDR3 nucleotide sequence: TGTGCCTGGAGGAGGACAGGAACCACCGGGGAGCTGTTTTTT. Protein sequence: CAWRRTGTTGELFF.

The gene calls are TRBV6-1 and TRBJ2-3, with D perhaps matching TRBD2 (6 bases). The germline V gene encodes CDR1 MNHNS and CDR2 SASEGT. Trimming took off 7 bases at V and 0 bases at J, with 11 bases between the two ends. The CDR3 is made up of 14 amino acids. The CDR3 region is CASTRSGSTDTQYF. In DNA, the CDR3 is TGTGCCAGCACCCGTAGCGGTAGCACAGATACGCAGTATTTT.

This clone was counted a single time. The gene calls are TRBV19 and TRBJ2-2, with D possibly TRBD1 on 5 matching bases. The CDR3 runs to 15 residues. CDR1 and CDR2 (germline): LNHDA, SQIVND (reference sequence). V lost 5 bases to trimming and J lost 7 bases, with 17 bases between them. The CDR3 DNA reads TGTGCCAGTAGTTCCGCAGGGTGGGGTAACGGGGAGCTGTTTTTT. It yields the protein CASSSAGWGNGELFF.

The gene calls are TRBV6-1 and TRBJ2-5; 12 bases align to TRBD2. The CDR3 covers 14 residues. Germline V CDR1 and CDR2: MNHNS, SASEGT. The V gene end was trimmed by 6 bases and the J gene end by 5 bases; junction bases not matched to a gene: 4. This chain's CDR3 is CASSGLAGWETQYF. The CDR3 nucleotides are TGTGCCAGCAGCGGACTAGCGGGGTGGGAGACCCAGTACTTC.

The chain employs TRBV28 and TRBJ1-4; no firm D call. CDR1 and CDR2 from the germline V gene are MDHEN and SYDVKM. The CDR3 spans 14 residues. Deletions cut 2 bases from V and 5 bases from J, with 9 bases between. The CDR3 DNA sequence: TGTGCCAGCAGTTTAGCAGGTATAAATGAAAAACTGTTTTTT. It encodes CASSLAGINEKLFF.

This chain links TRBV5-1 with TRBJ1-3; a weak D match, TRBD1 (5 bases). Per the germline V gene, CDR1 is SGHRS and CDR2 is YFSETQ. The CDR3 contains 15 residues. V was clipped by 2 bases and J by 2 bases, with 11 bases between them. CDR3 nucleotide sequence: TGCGCCAGCAGCTTAGACCAGGGTGCTGGAAACACCATATATTTT. Its translation is CASSLDQGAGNTIYF. The full variable domain, completed using reference TRBV5-1 and TRBJ1-3, is KAGVTQTPRYLIKTRGQQVTLSCSPISGHRSVSWYQQTPGQGLQFLFEYFSETQRNKGNFPGRFSGRQFSNSRSEMNVSTLELGDSALYLCASSLDQGAGNTIYFGEGSWLTVV.

The J gene is TRBJ1-4, the V gene TRBV5-4; no firm D call. V lost 5 bases to trimming and J lost 5 bases, with 13 bases between them. The length of the CDR3 is 14 residues. Germline CDR1 SGHNT, CDR2 YYREEE (reference sequence). This CDR3 reads CASSQAELNEKLFF. CDR3 bases: TGTGCCAGCAGTCAGGCAGAATTGAATGAAAAACTGTTTTTT.

The table lists this clone with a few counts. The germline gene is not matched at one end of the junction; a read error may be the cause. V usage is TRBV11-2 and J usage is TRBJ2-5, with D unresolved. The J call may be in error: the DNA end matches TRBJ2-7 better. This CDR3 has 12 amino acids. Germline CDR1 SGHAT, CDR2 FQNNGV. The CDR3 loop is CASSLEVHEQYF. In DNA, the CDR3 is TGTGCCAGCAGCCTAGAGGTGCACGAGCAGTACTTC.

The chain is built from TRBV9 and TRBJ2-1; 8 bases align to TRBD2. The V and J ends lost 0 bases and 13 bases, in that order; junction bases with no gene match: 9. Germline assignment: CDR1 SGDLS and CDR2 YYNGEE. This CDR3 spans 14 amino acids. Written as DNA, the CDR3 is TGTGCCAGCAGCGTAGATCTTAGCGGGGTCCTTCAGTTCTTC. It translates to CASSVDLSGVLQFF.

V gene TRBV7-9 combines with J gene TRBJ2-3; 8 nucleotides line up with TRBD2. Trimming at V came to 4 bases and at J to 4 bases, leaving 13 bases not matched to a gene. Germline V gives CDR1 SEHNR, CDR2 FQNEAQ (reference sequence). The CDR3 spans 17 residues. CDR3 residues: CASSSLTGGGFPDTQYF. The CDR3 DNA sequence: TGTGCCAGCAGCTCACTTACCGGGGGGGGTTTCCCAGATACGCAGTATTTT.

The rearrangement joins TRBV7-2 to TRBJ2-5; 7 positions match TRBD1. V was pared by 5 bases and J by 1 base, with 7 bases of the junction left unmatched. Germline V gene sequence: CDR1 SGHTA, CDR2 FQGNSA. The CDR3 loop spans 15 amino acids. In DNA, the CDR3 is TGTGCCAGCAGCCTTTTGACAGGGATCCAAGAGACCCAGTACTTC. Protein: CASSLLTGIQETQYF.

This clone was observed once. This chain links TRBV7-9 with TRBJ1-1, with 7 positions matching TRBD1. V was pared by 5 bases and J by 7 bases, with 10 bases of the junction left unmatched. From germline, CDR1 is SEHNR and CDR2 FQNEAQ (reference sequence). The CDR3 extends over 14 amino acids. Here the CDR3 reads CASSARDSTFEAFF. CDR3 DNA sequence: TGTGCCAGCAGCGCCCGGGACAGCACATTTGAAGCTTTCTTT.

The chain joins TRBV14 to TRBJ1-2, with D uncertain. Germline values: CDR1 SGHDN, CDR2 FVKESK. V lost 3 bases and J lost 6, with 17 bases in between. This CDR3 contains 15 residues. Here the CDR3 DNA reads TGTGCCAGCAGCCACACCCCGGGATTTTGGAATGGCTACACCTTC. Translating it yields CASSHTPGFWNGYTF.

This clone was seen only a few times. This chain joins TRBV5-5 and TRBJ2-3; D may be TRBD2 (5 bases). Germline CDR1 reads SGHKS; CDR2 reads YYEKEE (reference sequence). V gave up 4 bases and J gave up 2 bases, with 11 bases separating them. The CDR3 is 14 residues long. CDR3 protein: CASSRAGSTDTQYF. CDR3 nucleotides: TGTGCCAGCAGCAGGGCGGGCTCCACAGATACGCAGTATTTT.

CDR3 DNA: TGTGCCAGCTTGTCTTCTGGGGCCCTAAACATTCAGTACTTC. Its translation is CASLSSGALNIQYF. V gene TRBV28 combines with J gene TRBJ2-4; a possible D gene is TRBD1 (5 bases). This CDR3 contains 14 residues. In germline, CDR1 is MDHEN, CDR2 SYDVKM. V was pared by 8 bases and J by 6 bases, with 17 bases between.

This clone was detected a few times. The chain recombines TRBV25-1 with TRBJ1-1, with D possibly matching TRBD1 (5 bases). The ends were cut back, 11 bases at V and 11 bases at J, with 18 bases in the middle. This CDR3 is built from 11 residues. CDR1 MGHDK and CDR2 SYGVNS come from the germline V gene. The CDR3 DNA is TGTGCCTCCAGCGACCAGGGTAGTGCTTTCTTT. This encodes CASSDQGSAFF.

This clone is a singleton in its sample. In DNA, the CDR3 is TGCGCCAGCAGTCGGGGCAGCCAAAAGACTAGCGGGGCCCAAGAGACCCAGTACTTC. This sequence encodes CASSRGSQKTSGAQETQYF. The gene calls are TRBV23-1 and TRBJ2-5; 11 nucleotides align to TRBD2. TRBV23-1 counts as an open reading frame of uncertain function. This CDR3 comprises 19 residues. V lost 4 bases to trimming and J lost 1 base; unmatched junction nucleotides: 14.

The V call is TRBV2, the J call TRBJ1-5, with TRBD1 as a possible D gene (6 bases). The V end was cut by 1 base, the J end by 2 bases, with 9 bases between. CDR1 is SNHLY, CDR2 FYNNEI, per germline. The CDR3 runs 15 residues. CDR3 DNA: TGTGCCAGCAGTGAAGGCAGGGGCCGCAATCAGCCCCAGCATTTT. This encodes CASSEGRGRNQPQHF.

The gene calls are TRBV15 and TRBJ2-3; D gene unclear. The CDR3 contains 11 residues. Germline CDR1 LNHNV, CDR2 YYDKDF (reference sequence). Trimming removed 8 bases at V and 8 bases at J, with 11 bases between. CDR3 DNA sequence: TGTGCCACCCTTGCACGCGGTACGCAGTATTTT. Translated, it gives CATLARGTQYF. The full variable domain, with the rest looked up from reference TRBV15 and TRBJ2-3, is DAMVIQNPRYQVTQFGKPVTLSCSQTLNHNVMYWYQQKSSQAPKLLFHYYDKDFNNEADTPDNFQSRRPNTSFCFLDIRSPGLGDTAMYLCATLARGTQYFGPGTRLTVL.

The V gene is TRBV19, the J gene TRBJ1-5; possibly TRBD1 for D (5 bases). V was trimmed by 3 bases and J by 5 bases, leaving 8 bases between them. The CDR3 covers 13 residues. Germline assignment: CDR1 LNHDA and CDR2 SQIVND (reference sequence). The CDR3 spells CASSIGGDQPQHF. CDR3 nucleotides: TGTGCCAGTAGTATCGGAGGGGATCAGCCCCAGCATTTT.

There are a few counts of this clone. The J gene is TRBJ1-2, the V gene TRBV28, with 7 positions matching TRBD1. Trimming at V came to 5 bases and at J to 7 bases, leaving 13 bases not matched to a gene. CDR1 MDHEN and CDR2 SYDVKM come from the germline V gene. CDR3 length: 15 amino acids. The CDR3: CASSGQTGFIGGYTF. CDR3 DNA: TGTGCCAGCAGTGGGCAGACAGGGTTCATCGGTGGCTACACCTTC.

This chain links TRBV18 with TRBJ2-7; 10 bases fit TRBD1. The CDR3 spans 15 residues. CDR1 and CDR2 from the germline V gene are KGHSH and LQKENI. Trimming took 4 bases from V and 3 from J; bases not matched to a gene: 6. CDR3 DNA: TGTGCCAGCTCACTACCGGGACAGGGGCACTACGAGCAGTACTTC. Translating gives CASSLPGQGHYEQYF.

The rearrangement uses TRBV20-1 and TRBJ1-1; D is unclear. CDR1 is DFQATT and CDR2 is SNEGSKA in the germline V gene (reference sequence). Deletions cut 3 bases from V and 4 bases from J, with 6 bases between. The CDR3 consists of 11 residues. The CDR3 protein is CSASRGTEAFF. The CDR3 nucleotides are TGCAGTGCTAGCCGCGGCACTGAAGCTTTCTTT.

The V call is TRBV7-6, the J call TRBJ2-5, with D tentatively TRBD2 (7 bases). The CDR3 length is 17 residues. Trimming cost V 2 bases and J 3 bases, with 19 bases left between them. In germline, CDR1 is SGHVS, CDR2 FNYEAQ. The CDR3 loop is CASSLNMWRGGEETQYF. The CDR3, as DNA: TGTGCCAGCAGCTTAAATATGTGGAGGGGGGGTGAAGAGACCCAGTACTTC.

This clone has a single count. The V and J genes are TRBV7-3 and TRBJ2-3; 8 nucleotides match TRBD2. Germline V gene data show CDR1 as SGHTA and CDR2 as FQGTGA. This CDR3 has 16 residues. Unmatched junction bases numbered 4, after V lost 1 base and J lost 1 base. CDR3 sequence: CASSLNTRGGTDTQYF. The CDR3 region has the DNA TGTGCCAGCAGCTTAAATACGCGGGGGGGCACAGATACGCAGTATTTT.

This chain connects TRBV7-6 to TRBJ2-5; D remains unclear. The CDR3 has 13 residues. The V gene's germline CDR1 is SGHVS and CDR2 FNYEAQ. V was pared by 5 bases and J by 0 bases, with 7 bases between. The chain's CDR3 is CASSPINQETQYF. As DNA, the CDR3 is TGTGCCAGCAGCCCAATCAACCAAGAGACCCAGTACTTC. Full variable domain (outside the CDR3, taken from reference TRBV7-6 and TRBJ2-5): GAGVSQSPRYKVTKRGQDVALRCDPISGHVSLYWYRQALGQGPEFLTYFNYEAQQDKSGLPNDRFSAERPEGSISTLTIQRTEQRDSAMYRCASSPINQETQYFGPGTRLLVL.